This T cell receptor (beta chain) was documented in a study of cytomegalovirus exposure and HLA in healthy donors. Study-level findings and limits: The study designated fewer than 200 TCR beta chains cytomegalovirus-associated.

Amplification used 60 Vbeta primers and 13 Jbeta primers. TCRdb's table, derived via immunoSEQ multiplex PCR, lists solely in-frame clones and lacks some. The table shows 120,000 or so clones, with approximately 17% occurring only once. About this clone itself: Its cognate antigen is unknown.

The receptor was isolated from a female donor in good health and CMV-seropositive. Sequenced input: PBMCs.

CDR3 loop: CASSSVLPIPSISGNTIYF. In DNA, the CDR3 is TGTGCCAGCAGCTCCGTCCTCCCCATACCGAGTATCTCTGGAAACACCATATATTTT. This chain links TRBV7-6 with TRBJ1-3; D is unresolved. Germline CDR1 and CDR2: SGHVS and FNYEAQ. Trimming pared 4 bases from V and 0 bases from J, leaving 22 bases between. The CDR3 is 19 residues long.